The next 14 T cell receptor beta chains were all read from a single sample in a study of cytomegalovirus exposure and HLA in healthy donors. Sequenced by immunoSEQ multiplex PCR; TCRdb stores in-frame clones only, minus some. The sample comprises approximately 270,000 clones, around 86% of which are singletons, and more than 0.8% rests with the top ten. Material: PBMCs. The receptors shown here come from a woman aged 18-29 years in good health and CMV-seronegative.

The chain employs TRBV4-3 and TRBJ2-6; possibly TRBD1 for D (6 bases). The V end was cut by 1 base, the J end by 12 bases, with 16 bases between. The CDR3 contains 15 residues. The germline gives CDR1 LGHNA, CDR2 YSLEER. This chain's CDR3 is CASSQAFDRTSVLTF. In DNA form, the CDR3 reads TGCGCCAGCAGCCAAGCCTTTGACAGGACCTCCGTCCTGACTTTC.

The CDR3 DNA reads as TGTGCCAGCAGTCCAAGGGACTTCCTGTACCAAGAGACCCAGTACTTC. Its protein is CASSPRDFLYQETQYF. The V gene is TRBV27, the J gene TRBJ2-5; tentative D call: TRBD2 (6 bases). With 5 bases removed from V and 0 bases from J, the gap between germline ends came to 16 bases. The CDR3 loop spans 16 amino acids. Germline lookup yields CDR1 MNHEY and CDR2 SMNVEV (reference sequence).

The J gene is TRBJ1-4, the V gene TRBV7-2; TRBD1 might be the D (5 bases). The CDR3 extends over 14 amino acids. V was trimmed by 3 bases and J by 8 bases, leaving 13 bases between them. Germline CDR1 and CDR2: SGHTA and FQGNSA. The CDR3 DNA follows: TGTGCCAGCAGCTTCGGCAGGGTGGGAGAAAAACTGTTTTTT. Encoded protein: CASSFGRVGEKLFF.

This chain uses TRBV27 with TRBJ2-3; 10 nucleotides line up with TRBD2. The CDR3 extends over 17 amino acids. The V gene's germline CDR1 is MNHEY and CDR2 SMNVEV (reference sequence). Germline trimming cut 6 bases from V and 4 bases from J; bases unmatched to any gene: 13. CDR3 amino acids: CASRTAPVAGGPDTQYF. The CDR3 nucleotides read TGTGCCAGCAGGACGGCCCCAGTAGCGGGAGGTCCAGATACGCAGTATTTT.

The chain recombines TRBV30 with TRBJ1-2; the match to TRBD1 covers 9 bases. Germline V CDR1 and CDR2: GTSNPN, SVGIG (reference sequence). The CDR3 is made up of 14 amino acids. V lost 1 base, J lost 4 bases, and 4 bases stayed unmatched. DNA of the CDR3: TGTGCCTGGAGTGCCGGGACAGGGAGCTATGGCTACACCTTC. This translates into CAWSAGTGSYGYTF. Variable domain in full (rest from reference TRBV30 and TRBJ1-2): SQTIHQWPATLVQPVGSPLSLECTVEGTSNPNLYWYRQAAGRGLQLLFYSVGIGQISSEVPQNLSASRPQDRQFILSSKKLLLSDSGFYLCAWSAGTGSYGYTFGSGTRLTVV.

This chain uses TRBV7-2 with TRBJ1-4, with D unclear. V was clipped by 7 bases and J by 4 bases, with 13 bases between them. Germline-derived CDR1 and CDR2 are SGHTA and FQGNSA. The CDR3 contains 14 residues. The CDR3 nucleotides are TGTGCCAGCACCCTAGGCGGCCTTAATGAAAAACTGTTTTTT. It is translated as CASTLGGLNEKLFF.

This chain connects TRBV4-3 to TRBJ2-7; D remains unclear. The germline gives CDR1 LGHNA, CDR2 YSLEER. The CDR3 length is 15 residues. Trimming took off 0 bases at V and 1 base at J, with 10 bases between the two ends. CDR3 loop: CASSQDLPVSYEQYF. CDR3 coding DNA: TGCGCCAGCAGCCAAGATCTGCCGGTGTCCTACGAGCAGTACTTC.

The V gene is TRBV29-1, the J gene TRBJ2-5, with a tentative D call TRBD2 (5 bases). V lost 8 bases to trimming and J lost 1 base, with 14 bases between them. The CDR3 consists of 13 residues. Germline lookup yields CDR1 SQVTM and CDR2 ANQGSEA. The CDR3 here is CSSRRSLQETQYF. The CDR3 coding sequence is TGCAGCTCCCGGAGGAGTCTCCAAGAGACCCAGTACTTC.

The CDR3 DNA reads as TGCGCCAGCAGCTTCCGGGGGAGCGGGACTACCAACACCGGGGAGCTGTTTTTT. It encodes CASSFRGSGTTNTGELFF. The chain couples TRBV5-1 to TRBJ2-2; 7 bases match TRBD2. V gave up 2 bases and J gave up 2 bases; unmatched junction bases: 12. CDR1 SGHRS and CDR2 YFSETQ come from the germline V gene. This CDR3 has 18 amino acids.

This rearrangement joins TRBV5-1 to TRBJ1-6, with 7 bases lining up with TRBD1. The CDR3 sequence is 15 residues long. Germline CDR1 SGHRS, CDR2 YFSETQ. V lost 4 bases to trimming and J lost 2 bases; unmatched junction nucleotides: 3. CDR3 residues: CASSPQGTYNSPLHF. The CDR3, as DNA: TGCGCCAGCAGCCCACAGGGGACCTATAATTCACCCCTCCACTTT.

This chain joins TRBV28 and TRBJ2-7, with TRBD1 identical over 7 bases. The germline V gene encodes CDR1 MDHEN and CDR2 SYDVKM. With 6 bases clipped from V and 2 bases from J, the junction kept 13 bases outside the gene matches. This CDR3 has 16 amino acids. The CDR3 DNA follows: TGTGCCAGCAGCTCCGATCGACAGGGAATACCCTACGAGCAGTACTTC. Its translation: CASSSDRQGIPYEQYF.

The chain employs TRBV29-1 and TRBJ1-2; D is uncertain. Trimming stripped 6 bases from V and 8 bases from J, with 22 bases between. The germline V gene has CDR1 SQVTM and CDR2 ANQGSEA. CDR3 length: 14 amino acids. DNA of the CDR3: TGCAGCGTCGGGAACTATAAGGGCGCGGAGGGCTACACCTTC. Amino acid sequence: CSVGNYKGAEGYTF.

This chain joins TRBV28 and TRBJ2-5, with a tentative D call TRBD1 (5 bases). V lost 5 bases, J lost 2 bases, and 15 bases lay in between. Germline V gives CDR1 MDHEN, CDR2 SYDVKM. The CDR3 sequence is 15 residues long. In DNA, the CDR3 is TGTGCCAGCAGTCAAATCGACAGCCTACAAGAGACCCAGTACTTC. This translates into CASSQIDSLQETQYF.

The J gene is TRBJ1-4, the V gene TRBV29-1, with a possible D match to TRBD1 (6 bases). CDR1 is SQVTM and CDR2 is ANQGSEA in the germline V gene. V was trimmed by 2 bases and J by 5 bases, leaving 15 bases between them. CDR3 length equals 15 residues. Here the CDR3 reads CSVEPRGRSNEKLFF. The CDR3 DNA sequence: TGCAGCGTTGAACCCAGGGGCCGATCAAATGAAAAACTGTTTTTT.